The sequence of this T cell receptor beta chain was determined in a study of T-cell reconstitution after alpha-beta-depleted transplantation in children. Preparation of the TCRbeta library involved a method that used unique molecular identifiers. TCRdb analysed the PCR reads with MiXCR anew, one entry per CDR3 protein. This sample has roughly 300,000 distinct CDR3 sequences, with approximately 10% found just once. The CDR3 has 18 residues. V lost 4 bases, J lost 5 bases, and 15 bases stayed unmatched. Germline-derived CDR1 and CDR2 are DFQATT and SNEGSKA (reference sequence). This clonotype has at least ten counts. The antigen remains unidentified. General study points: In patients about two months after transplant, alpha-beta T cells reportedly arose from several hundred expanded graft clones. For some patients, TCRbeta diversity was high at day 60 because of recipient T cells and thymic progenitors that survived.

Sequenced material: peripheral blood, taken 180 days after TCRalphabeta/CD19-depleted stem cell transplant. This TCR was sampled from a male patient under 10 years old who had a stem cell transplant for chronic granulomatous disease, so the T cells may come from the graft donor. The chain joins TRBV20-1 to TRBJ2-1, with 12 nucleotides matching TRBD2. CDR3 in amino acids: CSATPTSGSSSVDNEQFF. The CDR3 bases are TGCAGTGCTACCCCGACTAGCGGGAGTTCCTCGGTCGACAATGAGCAGTTCTTC.